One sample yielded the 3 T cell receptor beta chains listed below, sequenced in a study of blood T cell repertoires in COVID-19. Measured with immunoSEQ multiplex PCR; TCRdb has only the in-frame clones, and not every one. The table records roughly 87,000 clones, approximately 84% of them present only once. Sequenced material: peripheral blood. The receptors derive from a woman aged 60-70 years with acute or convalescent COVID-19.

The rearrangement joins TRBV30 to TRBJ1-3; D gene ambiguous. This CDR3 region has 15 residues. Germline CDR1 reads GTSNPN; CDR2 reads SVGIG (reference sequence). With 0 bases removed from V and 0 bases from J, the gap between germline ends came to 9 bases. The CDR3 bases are TGTGCCTGGAGTGTACCCAGGAACTCTGGAAACACCATATATTTT. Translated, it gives CAWSVPRNSGNTIYF.

For the CDR3, the DNA is TGTGCCAGCAGTACGGGCTATGGCTACACCTTC. This translates into CASSTGYGYTF. This chain links TRBV28 with TRBJ1-2; D remains unclear. Trimming cost V 5 bases and J 4 bases, with 5 bases left between them. Germline V gives CDR1 MDHEN, CDR2 SYDVKM. The CDR3 has 11 residues.

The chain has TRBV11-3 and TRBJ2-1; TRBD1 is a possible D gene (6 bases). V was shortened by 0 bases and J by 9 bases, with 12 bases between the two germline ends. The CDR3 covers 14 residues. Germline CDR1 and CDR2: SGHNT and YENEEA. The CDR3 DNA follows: TGTGCCAGCAGCTTAGATAGAGACAGGAGTGAGCAGTTCTTC. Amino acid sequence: CASSLDRDRSEQFF. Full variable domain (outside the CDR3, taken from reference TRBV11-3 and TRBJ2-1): EAGVVQSPRYKIIEKKQPVAFWCNPISGHNTLYWYLQNLGQGPELLIRYENEEAVDDSQLPKDRFSAERLKGVDSTLKIQPAELGDSAVYLCASSLDRDRSEQFFGPGTRLTVL.